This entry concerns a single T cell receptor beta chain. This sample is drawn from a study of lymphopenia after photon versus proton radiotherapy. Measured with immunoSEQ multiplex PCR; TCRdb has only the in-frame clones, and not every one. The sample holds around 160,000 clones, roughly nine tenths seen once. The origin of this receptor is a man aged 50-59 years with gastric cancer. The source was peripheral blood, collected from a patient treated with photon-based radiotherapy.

CDR3 nucleotides: TGCGCCAGCAGCTTGTCGAGAAGTCCCACAGATACGCAGTATTTT. This sequence encodes CASSLSRSPTDTQYF. J is TRBJ2-3 and V is TRBV5-1; no definite D call. Germline values: CDR1 SGHRS, CDR2 YFSETQ. This CDR3 is built from 15 residues. V dropped 1 base and J dropped 2 bases, with 11 bases sitting between them.